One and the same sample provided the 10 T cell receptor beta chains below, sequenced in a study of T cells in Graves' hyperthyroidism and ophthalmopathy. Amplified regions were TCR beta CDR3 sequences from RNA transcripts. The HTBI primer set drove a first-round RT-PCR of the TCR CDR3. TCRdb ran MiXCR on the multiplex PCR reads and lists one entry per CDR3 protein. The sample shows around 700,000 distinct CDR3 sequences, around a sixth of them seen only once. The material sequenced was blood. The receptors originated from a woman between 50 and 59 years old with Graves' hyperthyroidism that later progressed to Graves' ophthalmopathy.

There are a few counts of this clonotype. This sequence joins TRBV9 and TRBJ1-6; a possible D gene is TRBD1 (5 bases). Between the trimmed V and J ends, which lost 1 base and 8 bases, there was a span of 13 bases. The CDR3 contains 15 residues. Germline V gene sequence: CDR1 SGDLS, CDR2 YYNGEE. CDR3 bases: TGTGCCAGCAGCGTAACGGGACGTTTGGATTCACCCCTCCACTTT. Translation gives CASSVTGRLDSPLHF.

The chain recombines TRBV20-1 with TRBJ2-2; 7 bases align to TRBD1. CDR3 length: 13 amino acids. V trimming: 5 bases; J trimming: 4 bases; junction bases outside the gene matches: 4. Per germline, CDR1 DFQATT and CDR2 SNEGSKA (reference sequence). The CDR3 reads CSAGTGATGELFF. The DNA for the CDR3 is TGCAGTGCTGGTACAGGGGCCACCGGGGAGCTGTTTTTT.

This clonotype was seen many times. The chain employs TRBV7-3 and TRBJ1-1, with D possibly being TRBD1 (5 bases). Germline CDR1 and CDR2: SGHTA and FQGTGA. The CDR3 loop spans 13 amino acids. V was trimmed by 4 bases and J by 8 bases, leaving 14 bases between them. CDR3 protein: CASSYGGDSEAFF. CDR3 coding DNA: TGTGCCAGCAGCTATGGGGGGGACTCCGAAGCTTTCTTT.

The CDR3 loop is CSAGGKGQSYNEQFF. The CDR3 nucleotides are TGCAGTGCGGGGGGGAAGGGGCAATCCTACAATGAGCAGTTCTTC. The rearrangement joins TRBV20-1 to TRBJ2-1; 7 bases fit TRBD2. The CDR3 runs 15 residues. CDR1 and CDR2 (germline): DFQATT, SNEGSKA (reference sequence). The V gene end was trimmed by 6 bases and the J gene end by 1 base; junction bases not matched to a gene: 9.

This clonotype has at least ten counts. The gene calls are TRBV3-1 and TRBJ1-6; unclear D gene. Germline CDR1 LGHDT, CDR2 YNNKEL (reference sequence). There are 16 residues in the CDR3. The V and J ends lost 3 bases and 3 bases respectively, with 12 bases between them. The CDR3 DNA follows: TGTGCCAGCAGCCAGACGGGTATGGGCTATAATTCACCCCTCCACTTT. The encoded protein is CASSQTGMGYNSPLHF.

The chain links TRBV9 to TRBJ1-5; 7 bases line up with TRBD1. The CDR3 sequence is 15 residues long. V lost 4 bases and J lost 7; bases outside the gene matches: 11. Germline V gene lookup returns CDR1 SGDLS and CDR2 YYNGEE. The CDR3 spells CASSSGGGLGQPQHF. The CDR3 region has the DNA TGTGCCAGCAGCTCAGGGGGGGGGCTCGGGCAGCCCCAGCATTTT.

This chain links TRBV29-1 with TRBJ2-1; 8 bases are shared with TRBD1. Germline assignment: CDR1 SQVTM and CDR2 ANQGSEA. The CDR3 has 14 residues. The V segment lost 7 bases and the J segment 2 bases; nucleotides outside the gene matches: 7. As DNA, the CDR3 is TGCAGCGCTAGAGACAGGGGCGCCTACAATGAGCAGTTCTTC. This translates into CSARDRGAYNEQFF.

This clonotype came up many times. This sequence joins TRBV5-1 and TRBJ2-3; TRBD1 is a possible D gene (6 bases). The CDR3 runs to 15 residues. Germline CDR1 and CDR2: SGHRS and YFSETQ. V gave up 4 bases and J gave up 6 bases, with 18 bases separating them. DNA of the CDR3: TGCGCCAGCAGCACCGTGACTTCAACAGGGGATACGCAGTATTTT. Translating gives CASSTVTSTGDTQYF.

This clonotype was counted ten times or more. CDR3 nucleotides: TGTGCCAGCAGTCTGACAGGGTCCGGGGAGCTGTTTTTT. This translates into CASSLTGSGELFF. V usage is TRBV12-3 or TRBV12-4 and J usage is TRBJ2-2; 7 bases map to TRBD1. V trimming: 5 bases; J trimming: 6 bases; junction bases outside the gene matches: 3. The CDR3 consists of 13 residues.

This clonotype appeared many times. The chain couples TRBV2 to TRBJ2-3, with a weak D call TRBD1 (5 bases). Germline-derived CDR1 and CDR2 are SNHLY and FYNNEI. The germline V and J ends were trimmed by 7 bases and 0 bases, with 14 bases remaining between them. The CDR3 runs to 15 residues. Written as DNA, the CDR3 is TGTGCCAGCAATTTGGGGCAGGGTAGCACAGATACGCAGTATTTT. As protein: CASNLGQGSTDTQYF.